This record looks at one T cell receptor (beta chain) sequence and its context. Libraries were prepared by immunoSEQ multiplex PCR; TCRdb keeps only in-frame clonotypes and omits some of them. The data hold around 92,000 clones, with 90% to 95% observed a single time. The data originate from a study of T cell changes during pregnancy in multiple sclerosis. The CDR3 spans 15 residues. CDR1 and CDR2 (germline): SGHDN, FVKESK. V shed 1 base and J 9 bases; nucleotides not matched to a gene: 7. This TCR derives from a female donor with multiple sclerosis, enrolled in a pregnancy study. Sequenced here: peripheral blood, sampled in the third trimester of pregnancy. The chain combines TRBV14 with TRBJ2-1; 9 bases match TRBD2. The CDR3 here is CASSQGVSGRGEQFF. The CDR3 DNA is TGTGCCAGCAGCCAAGGCGTTAGCGGGAGAGGTGAGCAGTTCTTC.